The clone carrying this TCR beta chain has at least ten counts. The antigen is unknown. V was clipped by 6 bases and J by 0 bases; unmatched bases: 6. This CDR3 spans 14 amino acids. From germline, CDR1 is DFQATT and CDR2 SNEGSKA (reference sequence). Unfractionated whole blood yielded total RNA. This sample stems from a study of human T cells and chemical hapten exposure. From the 5' RACE reads, TCRdb called clonotypes with MiXCR, one entry per CDR3 protein. The data hold under 85,000 distinct CDR3 sequences, with 6% to 8.5% observed a single time. General study points: There was no change with DPC sensitization in TCRs above 1 in 1000 frequency.

This clonotype was sampled from a male donor in good health. V is TRBV20-1 and J is TRBJ2-3; 7 bases map to TRBD2. The CDR3 nucleotides read TGCAGTGCCGACGAACTAGCGAGCACAGATACGCAGTATTTT. Its protein is CSADELASTDTQYF.